This is a list of T cell receptor beta chains from one sample in a study of blood T cell repertoires in COVID-19. The assay was immunoSEQ multiplex PCR, and TCRdb's table has in-frame clones only and misses some. The table records about 330,000 clones, more than 75% of them present only once. Sequences were obtained from peripheral blood. The receptors come from a woman in her forties or fifties with acute or convalescent COVID-19. Both conserved end residues are trimmed from each CDR3.

v_call cdr3_aa
TRBV3-1/TRBV3-2 ASSQDGGFSGNTIY
TRBV5-6 ASSQPGQTDTQY
TRBV18 ASSPRSAGGLETQY
TRBV6-5 ASKLTGTNEKLF
TRBV18 ASSQGFGYT
TRBV30 VAHGVLSGNTIY
TRBV19 ASSPDGRLAGELDTQY
TRBV19 ASSIDIQGRGNEQF
TRBV28 ASNPYGTTTYEQY
TRBV20-1 SASMVGRAVITDTQY
TRBV27 ASRLHGTLNADTQY
TRBV19 ASSITPRAQH
TRBV6-5 ASTGTANYGYT
TRBV15 ATGQTPGEQY
TRBV28 ASSLAAGPNTEAF
TRBV4-2 ASSQGGGEETQY
TRBV28 ASRGRNYYEQY
TRBV7-3 ASSLTSGQETQY
TRBV12-3/TRBV12-4 ASSLGATYEQY
TRBV21-1 ASSKARDRPYFSGNTIY
TRBV7-9 ASSHLLGTGGNQPQH
TRBV24-1 ATSDLGSSGSTGELF
TRBV18 ASSPGTGFDQPQH